Sequencing of this TCR beta chain was carried out in a study of T cell repertoires in cytomegalovirus infection. The wider study: Researchers turned to recently identified HLA-C-restricted CMV epitopes as well as well-studied HLA-B-restricted ones.

Notes on this clonotype: What it binds is unknown.

Trimming took 7 bases from V and 9 from J, leaving 12 bases between them. Germline V gene data show CDR1 as DFQATT and CDR2 as SNEGSKA (reference sequence). The CDR3 totals 10 residues. One entry per CDR3 protein, called by TCRdb with MiXCR from the reads. Among roughly 500,000 distinct CDR3 sequences listed, about 39% were seen once. Sequencing used cultured PBMCs, obtained from culture after CMV antigen stimulation. This chain uses TRBV20-1 with TRBJ1-1; D is unclear. The TCR originated in a human donor in good health (CMV status not recorded). Some clones in this sample may be carry-over from other donors' samples. In DNA, the CDR3 is TGCAGTGTTGACGATTCTAAAGCTTTCTTT. Translated, it gives CSVDDSKAFF.